This T cell receptor (beta chain) was sequenced for a study of blood T cell repertoires in COVID-19. Study-level background: PBMCs, B-cell-depleted T cells, or T cells provided the cDNA or gDNA that made up the material.

TCRdb keeps only in-frame clones here, not all; method: immunoSEQ multiplex PCR. Of about 480,000 clones in the sample, approximately 88% were seen once. The CDR3 covers 13 residues. Germline V gives CDR1 SGHDN, CDR2 FVKESK. V lost 3 bases, J lost 6 bases, and 12 bases lay in between. Participants were aged about 18 to 100 years, lived in roughly 25 US areas, and enrolled virtually. The study assigned cohorts using participant-reported clinical history. Cohort 3 donors counted as recovered after two negative PCRs, clearance, or resolved symptoms. V gene TRBV14 combines with J gene TRBJ2-7, with D perhaps TRBD1 (6 bases). The specimen sequenced was PBMCs or T cells enriched from blood (not recorded which). This receptor was taken from a woman in her thirties or forties who had recovered from COVID-19. CDR3 residues: CASSHLQGSEQYF. The CDR3 nucleotides are TGTGCCAGCAGCCACCTACAGGGTTCCGAGCAGTACTTC.